This is a list of T cell receptor beta chains from one sample in a study of shared clonotypes between healthy human individuals. The protocol was immunoSEQ multiplex PCR, while the TCRdb copy is restricted to in-frame clones and leaves out a portion. Of about 2 million clones listed, roughly 94% are singletons. The specimen sequenced was naive CD8+ T cells sorted from blood. The receptor set was obtained from a man younger than 30 in good health. CDR3s include the opening cysteine and the closing phenylalanine or tryptophan. A D gene is named only where the DNA matches it firmly. Clone size, where shown, is once, few, many, or a class for clones that have expanded.

J gene: TRBJ1-2; V gene: TRBV9; clone size: -; D gene: TRBD1; CDR3 DNA: TGTGCCAGCAGCGCAGTCGGACAGGGGGTCTATGGCTACACCTTC; CDR3 protein: CASSAVGQGVYGYTF
J gene: TRBJ2-7; V gene: TRBV7-9; clone size: -; D gene: TRBD2; CDR3 DNA: TGTGCCAGCAGCTTAACTCAGGGACTAGCGGACGAGCAGTACTTC; CDR3 protein: CASSLTQGLADEQYF
J gene: TRBJ2-2; V gene: TRBV27; clone size: -; D gene: -; CDR3 DNA: TGTGCCAGCAGTTTAATCTTAGAACGGGGCACCGGGGAGCTGTTTTTT; CDR3 protein: CASSLILERGTGELFF
J gene: TRBJ2-7; V gene: TRBV5-1; clone size: -; D gene: TRBD1; CDR3 DNA: TGCGCCAGCAGCTTGAACCCCGGGACAGCCTACGAGCAGTACTTC; CDR3 protein: CASSLNPGTAYEQYF
J gene: TRBJ2-7; V gene: TRBV10-1; clone size: -; D gene: TRBD2; CDR3 DNA: TGCGCCAGCAGTGAGGCCGGGACTAGCGGGACCGAGCAGTACTTC; CDR3 protein: CASSEAGTSGTEQYF
J gene: TRBJ2-7; V gene: TRBV7-9; clone size: -; D gene: -; CDR3 DNA: TGTGCCAGCAGCCTACAGGTAGGCATCGCCTACGAGCAGTACTTC; CDR3 protein: CASSLQVGIAYEQYF
J gene: TRBJ1-5; V gene: TRBV28; clone size: -; D gene: TRBD1; CDR3 DNA: TGTGCCAGCAGTAGCCCCGGACAGGGGAATCAGCCCCAGCATTTT; CDR3 protein: CASSSPGQGNQPQHF
J gene: TRBJ2-3; V gene: TRBV27; clone size: -; D gene: TRBD1; CDR3 DNA: TGTGCCAGCAGCCCATTACTCGGACAGGGAGCCACAGATACGCAGTATTTT; CDR3 protein: CASSPLLGQGATDTQYF
J gene: TRBJ2-1; V gene: TRBV11-3; clone size: -; D gene: TRBD2; CDR3 DNA: TGTGCCAGCAGCCCCACTAGCGGGGGCTACAATGAGCAGTTCTTC; CDR3 protein: CASSPTSGGYNEQFF
J gene: TRBJ2-3; V gene: TRBV25-1; clone size: -; D gene: -; CDR3 DNA: TGTGCCAGCAGTGATCTCCTACTCACTACTAGCACAGATACGCAGTATTTT; CDR3 protein: CASSDLLLTTSTDTQYF
J gene: TRBJ2-1; V gene: TRBV5-4; clone size: -; D gene: TRBD2; CDR3 DNA: TGTGCCAGCAGCAACGCCGGGACTAGCGGGGGGATCTACAATGAGCAGTTCTTC; CDR3 protein: CASSNAGTSGGIYNEQFF
J gene: TRBJ2-7; V gene: TRBV29-1; clone size: -; D gene: -; CDR3 DNA: TGCAGCGTTGCGGGACGCTCCTACGAGCAGTACTTC; CDR3 protein: CSVAGRSYEQYF
J gene: TRBJ2-1; V gene: TRBV27; clone size: -; D gene: -; CDR3 DNA: TGTGCCAGCAGTTTAGGCGGAAACTACAATGAGCAGTTCTTC; CDR3 protein: CASSLGGNYNEQFF
J gene: TRBJ2-5; V gene: TRBV5-6; clone size: -; D gene: -; CDR3 DNA: TGTGCCAGCAGCTTTCGACAGAGGGAGGAGACCCAGTACTTC; CDR3 protein: CASSFRQREETQYF
J gene: TRBJ2-1; V gene: TRBV7-3; clone size: -; D gene: -; CDR3 DNA: TGTGCCAGCAGCCACCGAGGTGGCTACAATGAGCAGTTCTTC; CDR3 protein: CASSHRGGYNEQFF
J gene: TRBJ2-7; V gene: TRBV29-1; clone size: -; D gene: -; CDR3 DNA: TGCAGCGTCGGCGGAACCGAGCAGTACTTC; CDR3 protein: CSVGGTEQYF
J gene: TRBJ1-6; V gene: TRBV19; clone size: -; D gene: TRBD1; CDR3 DNA: TGTGCCAGTAGACCGACAGGGGGGAATTCACCCCTCCACTTT; CDR3 protein: CASRPTGGNSPLHF
J gene: TRBJ1-3; V gene: TRBV27; clone size: -; D gene: TRBD1; CDR3 DNA: TGTGCCAGCAGTTTAACAGGGGTCTCTGGAAACACCATATATTTT; CDR3 protein: CASSLTGVSGNTIYF
J gene: TRBJ2-7; V gene: TRBV10-1; clone size: -; D gene: -; CDR3 DNA: TGCGCCAGCAGTGAGGCCACGGACCCGGGCTACGAGCAGTACTTC; CDR3 protein: CASSEATDPGYEQYF
J gene: TRBJ2-2; V gene: TRBV4-1; clone size: -; D gene: -; CDR3 DNA: TGCGCCAGCAGCCAAGAATTCGCCAGAGGAGACGGGGAGCTGTTTTTT; CDR3 protein: CASSQEFARGDGELFF
J gene: TRBJ2-7; V gene: TRBV7-9; clone size: -; D gene: -; CDR3 DNA: TGTGCCAGCAGCACCGACAAATTGCGGGAAGGAGTGGAGCAGTACTTC; CDR3 protein: CASSTDKLREGVEQYF
J gene: TRBJ2-5; V gene: TRBV14; clone size: -; D gene: TRBD1; CDR3 DNA: TGTGCCAGCAGCCCCGAGGAGACAGGGCACCGTCTACAAGAGACCCAGTACTTC; CDR3 protein: CASSPEETGHRLQETQYF
J gene: TRBJ1-2; V gene: TRBV9; clone size: -; D gene: -; CDR3 DNA: TGTGCCAGCAGCGGGGGATTGACCTATGGCTACACCTTC; CDR3 protein: CASSGGLTYGYTF
J gene: TRBJ2-7; V gene: TRBV2; clone size: -; D gene: -; CDR3 DNA: TGTGCCAGCACCGGGCCCCCTTCGGTCGAGCAGTACTTC; CDR3 protein: CASTGPPSVEQYF
J gene: TRBJ1-3; V gene: TRBV5-5; clone size: -; D gene: -; CDR3 DNA: TGTGCCAGCAGCTTAGACGCGATAGGAAACACCATATATTTT; CDR3 protein: CASSLDAIGNTIYF
J gene: TRBJ1-1; V gene: TRBV27; clone size: -; D gene: -; CDR3 DNA: TGTGCCAGCAGTTTCGGTGGAGGGAACACTGAAGCTTTCTTT; CDR3 protein: CASSFGGGNTEAFF
J gene: TRBJ1-3; V gene: TRBV30; clone size: -; D gene: -; CDR3 DNA: TGTGCCTGGAGCGTGGGCTCTGGAAACACCATATATTTT; CDR3 protein: CAWSVGSGNTIYF
J gene: TRBJ2-1; V gene: TRBV7-9; clone size: -; D gene: -; CDR3 DNA: TGTGCCAGCAGCGAGATTAGCAATGAGCAGTTCTTC; CDR3 protein: CASSEISNEQFF
J gene: TRBJ2-5; V gene: TRBV6-1; clone size: -; D gene: -; CDR3 DNA: TGTGCCAGCAGTGGGGACATAAGTCAAGAGACCCAGTACTTC; CDR3 protein: CASSGDISQETQYF
J gene: TRBJ2-5; V gene: TRBV27; clone size: once; D gene: -; CDR3 DNA: TGTGCCAGCAGTCGACTTGGGGAGACCCAGTACTTC; CDR3 protein: CASSRLGETQYF
J gene: TRBJ2-1; V gene: TRBV5-6; clone size: -; D gene: TRBD1; CDR3 DNA: TGTGCCAGCAGCGGGACAGGACTCTATGAGCAGTTCTTC; CDR3 protein: CASSGTGLYEQFF
J gene: TRBJ2-1; V gene: TRBV7-9; clone size: -; D gene: TRBD2; CDR3 DNA: TGTGCCAGCAGCTTTCCCCCGGGACTAGCCGCCAATGAGCAGTTCTTC; CDR3 protein: CASSFPPGLAANEQFF
J gene: TRBJ2-5; V gene: TRBV6-5; clone size: -; D gene: -; CDR3 DNA: TGTGCCAGCACCACAGGACTTTTTGAGACCCAGTACTTC; CDR3 protein: CASTTGLFETQYF
J gene: TRBJ2-7; V gene: TRBV6-5; clone size: -; D gene: -; CDR3 DNA: TGTGCCAGCAGTTACGGTGACCTTTCCTACGAGCAGTACTTC; CDR3 protein: CASSYGDLSYEQYF
J gene: TRBJ1-4; V gene: TRBV30; clone size: -; D gene: -; CDR3 DNA: TGTGCCTGGAGTATGAGGGGAGGAGAAAAACTGTTTTTT; CDR3 protein: CAWSMRGGEKLFF
J gene: TRBJ2-2; V gene: TRBV5-6; clone size: -; D gene: -; CDR3 DNA: TGTGCCAGCAGCTGGACCGACACCGGGGAGCTGTTTTTT; CDR3 protein: CASSWTDTGELFF
J gene: TRBJ1-1; V gene: TRBV7-6; clone size: -; D gene: TRBD1; CDR3 DNA: TGTGCCAGCAGTCCCGGGACAGGGGGCGGAAGAGCTTTCTTT; CDR3 protein: CASSPGTGGGRAFF
J gene: TRBJ2-7; V gene: TRBV27; clone size: once; D gene: -; CDR3 DNA: TGTGCCAGCAGTTTAGAGGGTTTGGGCTACGAGCAGTACTTC; CDR3 protein: CASSLEGLGYEQYF
J gene: TRBJ2-7; V gene: TRBV6-1; clone size: -; D gene: -; CDR3 DNA: TGTGCCAGCAGTGAACCACGATTACTACCTGACTACGAGCAGTACTTC; CDR3 protein: CASSEPRLLPDYEQYF
J gene: TRBJ2-7; V gene: TRBV4-1; clone size: -; D gene: -; CDR3 DNA: TGCGCCAGCAGCCACAGGGTTGGCTACGAGCAGTACTTC; CDR3 protein: CASSHRVGYEQYF
J gene: TRBJ1-5; V gene: TRBV27; clone size: -; D gene: -; CDR3 DNA: TGTGCCAGCAGTTTTTACGGGTCACGGGATCAGCCCCAGCATTTT; CDR3 protein: CASSFYGSRDQPQHF
J gene: TRBJ2-7; V gene: TRBV19; clone size: -; D gene: -; CDR3 DNA: TGTGCCAGTAGTATAGGAGGAAGTGAGCAGTACTTC; CDR3 protein: CASSIGGSEQYF
J gene: TRBJ1-3; V gene: TRBV5-4; clone size: -; D gene: -; CDR3 DNA: TGTGCCAGCAGCTTGGTAGGACAGCAGTTTGGAAACACCATATATTTT; CDR3 protein: CASSLVGQQFGNTIYF
J gene: TRBJ1-2; V gene: TRBV4-1; clone size: -; D gene: -; CDR3 DNA: TGCGCCAGCAGCCAAGACGGGGCAGGGGAGGTCTATGGCTACACCTTC; CDR3 protein: CASSQDGAGEVYGYTF
J gene: TRBJ1-1; V gene: TRBV4-3; clone size: once; D gene: -; CDR3 DNA: TGCGCCAGCAGCCAAGATGTAGGTAACACTGAAGCTTTCTTT; CDR3 protein: CASSQDVGNTEAFF
J gene: TRBJ1-1; V gene: TRBV27; clone size: -; D gene: -; CDR3 DNA: TGTGCCAGCAGTCCCTACCTAATGAACACTGAAGCTTTCTTT; CDR3 protein: CASSPYLMNTEAFF
J gene: TRBJ2-3; V gene: TRBV6-5; clone size: -; D gene: TRBD2; CDR3 DNA: TGTGCCAGCAGTTACTTAGCGGGGGGGCTAGGAGATACGCAGTATTTT; CDR3 protein: CASSYLAGGLGDTQYF
J gene: TRBJ1-6; V gene: TRBV2; clone size: -; D gene: -; CDR3 DNA: TGTGCCAGCAGTGAATCTGGGCCCCTCCACTTT; CDR3 protein: CASSESGPLHF
J gene: TRBJ2-7; V gene: TRBV7-9; clone size: -; D gene: -; CDR3 DNA: TGTGCCAGCAGCTTAGTGTCCTCAAACGAGCAGTACTTC; CDR3 protein: CASSLVSSNEQYF
J gene: TRBJ1-1; V gene: TRBV7-2; clone size: -; D gene: -; CDR3 DNA: TGTGCCAGCAGCTCTTATCAGGGGAACACTGAAGCTTTCTTT; CDR3 protein: CASSSYQGNTEAFF
J gene: TRBJ1-2; V gene: TRBV29-1; clone size: -; D gene: TRBD1; CDR3 DNA: TGCAGCGTTGAGACAGGGGGCAGGAGTGGCTACACCTTC; CDR3 protein: CSVETGGRSGYTF
J gene: TRBJ1-1; V gene: TRBV5-4; clone size: -; D gene: TRBD1; CDR3 DNA: TGTGCCAGCAGCCCTGGACAGGAGGGATTGGCTGGGCGGGAAGCTTTCTTT; CDR3 protein: CASSPGQEGLAGREAFF
J gene: TRBJ2-3; V gene: TRBV19; clone size: -; D gene: -; CDR3 DNA: TGTGCCAGTAGTATCGGACCGGGGGTAGATACGCAGTATTTT; CDR3 protein: CASSIGPGVDTQYF
J gene: TRBJ2-1; V gene: TRBV5-4; clone size: -; D gene: TRBD2; CDR3 DNA: TGTGCCAGCAGCACGGGACTAGCGGGTCCTCATTACAATGAGCAGTTCTTC; CDR3 protein: CASSTGLAGPHYNEQFF